These 17 T cell receptor beta chains originate from one sample sequenced in a study of control samples from healthy donors and cancer patients. Generated by immunoSEQ multiplex PCR, the TCRdb table keeps only in-frame clones and is missing some. The repertoire holds about 130,000 clones, with roughly 84% as singletons. Specimen: blood. These receptors were collected from a man aged 45-65 years in good health.

By its share, this clone is medium-sized (0.01 to 0.1%). This sequence joins TRBV19 and TRBJ1-3; D not certain. This CDR3 region has 12 residues. V gave up 4 bases and J gave up 4 bases, with 5 bases separating them. Looked up from germline, CDR1 is LNHDA and CDR2 is SQIVND (reference sequence). CDR3 nucleotide sequence: TGTGCCAGTAGTAGAGCCGGAAACACCATATATTTT. Protein sequence: CASSRAGNTIYF.

The J gene is TRBJ2-7, the V gene TRBV5-1; D may be TRBD1 (5 bases). Looked up from germline, CDR1 is SGHRS and CDR2 is YFSETQ. This CDR3 spans 15 amino acids. V lost 1 base to trimming and J lost 3 bases, with 14 bases between them. The CDR3 is CASSLIGEGVYEQYF. CDR3 nucleotide sequence: TGCGCCAGCAGCTTGATAGGTGAAGGGGTCTACGAGCAGTACTTC.

This clone was picked up one time. The chain employs TRBV2 and TRBJ1-1; no definite D call. The CDR3 loop spans 14 amino acids. Germline lookup yields CDR1 SNHLY and CDR2 FYNNEI. The V gene lost 2 bases and the J gene lost 4 bases, with 11 bases spanning the gap. The CDR3 spells CASSELGVSTEAFF. CDR3 DNA: TGTGCCAGCAGTGAACTCGGGGTGAGCACTGAAGCTTTCTTT. Full variable domain (rest looked up from reference TRBV2 and TRBJ1-1): EPEVTQTPSHQVTQMGQEVILRCVPISNHLYFYWYRQILGQKVEFLVSFYNNEISEKSEIFDDQFSVERPDGSNFTLKIRSTKLEDSAMYFCASSELGVSTEAFFGQGTRLTVV.

This clone came up once. The V gene is TRBV6-5, the J gene TRBJ2-5, with D possibly matching TRBD1 (6 bases). The CDR3 loop spans 15 amino acids. V was shortened by 4 bases and J by 0 bases, with 12 bases between the two germline ends. Germline V gives CDR1 MNHEY, CDR2 SVGAGI. CDR3 protein: CASSWTAQYQETQYF. CDR3 coding DNA: TGTGCCAGCAGTTGGACAGCGCAGTACCAAGAGACCCAGTACTTC.

The V call is TRBV24-1, the J call TRBJ1-5; D remains ambiguous. Germline loops: CDR1 KGHDR, CDR2 SFDVKD. The V end was cut by 3 bases, the J end by 7 bases, with 9 bases between. There are 13 residues in the CDR3. The CDR3 nucleotides are TGTGCCACCAGTGATGGGCTGGGGCAGCCCCAGCATTTT. Its translation is CATSDGLGQPQHF.

The rearrangement links TRBV5-4 to TRBJ2-1, with no clear D. The CDR3 has 17 amino acids. Trimming shortened V by 4 bases and J by 6 bases, and 23 bases separated the two germline ends. The germline V gene encodes CDR1 SGHNT and CDR2 YYREEE (reference sequence). The CDR3 DNA sequence: TGTGCCAGCAGCCATCGGCCCCAAGCTGTCCGGGCCAATGAGCAGTTCTTC. Translation: CASSHRPQAVRANEQFF.

This clone appeared once. This chain connects TRBV6-6 to TRBJ2-5; D is unclear. The germline V gene encodes CDR1 MNHNY and CDR2 SVGAGI (reference sequence). This CDR3 region has 14 residues. Trimming cost V 1 base and J 2 bases, with 8 bases left between them. CDR3 protein: CASSYLQPQETQYF. The CDR3, as DNA: TGTGCCAGCAGTTACTTGCAACCACAAGAGACCCAGTACTTC.

The rearrangement joins TRBV9 to TRBJ2-2, with 14 bases that match TRBD2. This CDR3 spans 19 amino acids. The germline V gene encodes CDR1 SGDLS and CDR2 YYNGEE. After removal of 0 bases from V and 7 bases from J, the junction contained 11 bases not matched to a gene. The CDR3 DNA reads TGTGCCAGCAGCGTAGCCGCCCGAACCGGGACTAGCGGGGGCGGGGAGCTGTTTTTT. It is translated as CASSVAARTGTSGGGELFF.

The V gene is TRBV9, the J gene TRBJ2-2, with 8 bases fitting TRBD2. The J segment lost 8 bases and the V segment lost 5 bases, leaving 8 bases of the junction unmatched. Germline V gene data show CDR1 as SGDLS and CDR2 as YYNGEE. The CDR3 loop spans 14 amino acids. CDR3 bases: TGTGCCAGCAGACCCAGCGGGAGTGCGGGGGAGCTGTTTTTT. The encoded protein is CASRPSGSAGELFF.

This chain links TRBV30 with TRBJ1-2, with 9 nucleotides matching TRBD1. V lost 0 bases to trimming and J lost 2 bases; unmatched junction nucleotides: 7. CDR3 length equals 16 residues. The germline V gene has CDR1 GTSNPN and CDR2 SVGIG (reference sequence). The CDR3 loop is CAWSVQGQGINYGYTF. In DNA form, the CDR3 reads TGTGCCTGGAGTGTACAGGGACAGGGAATCAACTATGGCTACACCTTC.

CDR3 nucleotides: TGTGCCAGCAGTGAAGGGACTAGCGGGGGGGATTCTTACAATGAGCAGTTCTTC. Translated: CASSEGTSGGDSYNEQFF. This chain connects TRBV6-1 to TRBJ2-1, with 15 bases identical to TRBD2. The CDR3 is 18 residues long. Looked up from germline, CDR1 is MNHNS and CDR2 is SASEGT. V trimming: 1 base; J trimming: 4 bases; junction bases outside the gene matches: 5.

This clone was picked up one time. This rearrangement joins TRBV7-2 to TRBJ1-2; D may be TRBD1 (5 bases). Germline CDR1 and CDR2: SGHTA and FQGNSA. V gave up 2 bases and J gave up 8 bases, with 18 bases separating them. This CDR3 spans 15 amino acids. This CDR3 reads CASSLWYGLGEGYTF. CDR3 DNA: TGTGCCAGCAGCTTATGGTACGGATTAGGGGAAGGCTACACCTTC.

V usage is TRBV27 and J usage is TRBJ1-4; D might be TRBD1 (6 bases). From germline, CDR1 is MNHEY and CDR2 SMNVEV (reference sequence). Trimming cost V 8 bases and J 8 bases, with 15 bases left between them. The CDR3 has 13 amino acids. Here the CDR3 DNA reads TGTGCCAGCCGGCAAATGGGGGGCGAAAAACTGTTTTTT. Translation gives CASRQMGGEKLFF.

The chain joins TRBV5-1 to TRBJ1-1; D gene unclear. The CDR3 is made up of 14 amino acids. Germline values: CDR1 SGHRS, CDR2 YFSETQ. Trimming cost V 4 bases and J 1 base, with 11 bases left between them. Here the CDR3 DNA reads TGCGCCAGCAGCCCCATTACCGCGAACACTGAAGCTTTCTTT. It yields the protein CASSPITANTEAFF.

V is TRBV5-1 and J is TRBJ2-7; D possibly uses TRBD1 or TRBD2 (5 bases each). The CDR3 has 14 amino acids. V shed 4 bases and J shed 4 bases, with 15 bases lying between them. Germline V CDR1 and CDR2: SGHRS, YFSETQ. CDR3 protein: CASSPSGTEYEQYF. The CDR3 bases are TGCGCCAGCAGCCCCTCCGGGACGGAATACGAGCAGTACTTC.

This clone was observed many times. The chain has TRBV7-9 and TRBJ1-2; D might be TRBD1 (5 bases). The CDR3 has 16 residues. Trimming stripped 4 bases from V and 4 bases from J, with 19 bases between. CDR1 is SEHNR, CDR2 FQNEAQ, per germline (reference sequence). The CDR3 DNA is TGTGCCAGCAGCTCCAGGGTTGACCCCGCGAGCTATGGCTACACCTTC. Residues: CASSSRVDPASYGYTF.

This clone was counted once. The chain is built from TRBV6-6 and TRBJ2-7, with a possible D match to TRBD2 (5 bases). V was shortened by 4 bases and J by 2 bases, with 12 bases between the two germline ends. The CDR3 extends over 14 amino acids. Germline V gene lookup returns CDR1 MNHNY and CDR2 SVGAGI (reference sequence). As DNA, the CDR3 is TGTGCCAGCAGTTTGAGGGCTGCACCCTACGAGCAGTACTTC. Its protein is CASSLRAAPYEQYF.